The present TCR beta chain was sequenced within a study of blood T cell repertoires in COVID-19. As for the study in general: Acute-phase and convalescent COVID-19 samples originated in the United States, Italy and Spain. PBMCs, B-cell-depleted T cells, or T cells were the source of the cDNA or gDNA that made up the material.

The Seattle patients joined while their infection was active and were tracked longitudinally afterward. CDR3 size: 15 residues. From germline, CDR1 is SEHNR and CDR2 FQNEAQ (reference sequence). V gave up 5 bases and J gave up 1 base, with 14 bases separating them. The sample holds a few counts of this clone. As handled by the study authors: Quantification of nucleated cells was approximated via reference gene primer amplification. TCRdb keeps only in-frame clones here, not all; method: immunoSEQ multiplex PCR. The V and J calls and clone size come from that table; D and trimming were worked out from the DNA. The table lists 200,000 to 250,000 clones, about 87% of them singletons.

The rearrangement uses TRBV7-9 and TRBJ1-1; D gene unclear. The sequenced sample consisted of peripheral blood. The TCR originated in a man aged 30-40 years with COVID-19, enrolled during active disease. CDR3 DNA sequence: TGTGCCAGCAGCCCCCGGGGAAACAGGAACACTGAAGCTTTCTTT. This codes for CASSPRGNRNTEAFF.